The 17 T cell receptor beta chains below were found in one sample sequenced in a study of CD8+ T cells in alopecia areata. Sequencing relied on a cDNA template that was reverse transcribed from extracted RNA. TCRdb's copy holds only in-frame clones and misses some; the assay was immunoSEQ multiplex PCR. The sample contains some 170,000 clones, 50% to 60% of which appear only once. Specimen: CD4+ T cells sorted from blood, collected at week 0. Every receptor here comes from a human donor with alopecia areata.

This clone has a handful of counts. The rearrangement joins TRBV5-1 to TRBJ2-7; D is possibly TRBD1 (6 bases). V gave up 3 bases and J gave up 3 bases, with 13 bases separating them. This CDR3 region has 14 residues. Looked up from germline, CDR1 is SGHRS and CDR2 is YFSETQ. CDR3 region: CASSYRTDNYEQYF. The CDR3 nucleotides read TGCGCCAGCAGCTATCGGACAGACAACTACGAGCAGTACTTC.

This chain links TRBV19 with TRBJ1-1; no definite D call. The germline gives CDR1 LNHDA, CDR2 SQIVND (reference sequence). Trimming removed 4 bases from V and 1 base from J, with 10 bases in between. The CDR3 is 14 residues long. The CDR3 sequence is CASSKSWGNTEAFF. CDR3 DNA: TGTGCCAGTAGTAAATCCTGGGGGAACACTGAAGCTTTCTTT.

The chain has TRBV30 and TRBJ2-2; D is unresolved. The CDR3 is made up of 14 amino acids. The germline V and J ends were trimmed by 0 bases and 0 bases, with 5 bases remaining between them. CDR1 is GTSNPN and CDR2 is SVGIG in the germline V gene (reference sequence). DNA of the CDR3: TGTGCCTGGAGTGTATCCCCGAACACCGGGGAGCTGTTTTTT. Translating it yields CAWSVSPNTGELFF.

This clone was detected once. The CDR3 nucleotides are TGTGCCATCAGTGGCTCCCAAGGGCAAGACACAGATACGCAGTATTTT. This gives the protein CAISGSQGQDTDTQYF. The V and J genes are TRBV10-3 and TRBJ2-3; D call uncertain. The CDR3 loop spans 16 amino acids. Trimming pared 4 bases from V and 2 bases from J, leaving 16 bases between. Looked up from germline, CDR1 is ENHRY and CDR2 is SYGVKD.

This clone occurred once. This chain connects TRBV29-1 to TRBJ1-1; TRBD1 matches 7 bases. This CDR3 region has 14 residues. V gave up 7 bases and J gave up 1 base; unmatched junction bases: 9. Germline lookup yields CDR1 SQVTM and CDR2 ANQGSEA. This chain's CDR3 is CSGTEQGTNTEAFF. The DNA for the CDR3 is TGCAGCGGGACCGAACAGGGGACGAACACTGAAGCTTTCTTT.

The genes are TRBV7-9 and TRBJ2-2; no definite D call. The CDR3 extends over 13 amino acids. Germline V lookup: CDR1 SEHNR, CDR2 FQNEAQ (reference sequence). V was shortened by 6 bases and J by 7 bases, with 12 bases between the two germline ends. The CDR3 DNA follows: TGTGCCAGCAGACCCCAACATATCGGGGAGCTGTTTTTT. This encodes CASRPQHIGELFF.

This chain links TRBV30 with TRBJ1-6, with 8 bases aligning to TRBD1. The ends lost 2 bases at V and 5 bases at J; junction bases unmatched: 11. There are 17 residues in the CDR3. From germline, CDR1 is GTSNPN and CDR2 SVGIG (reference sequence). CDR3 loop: CAWSTLYRGRNNSPLHF. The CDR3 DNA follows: TGTGCCTGGAGTACCCTATACAGGGGGAGGAATAATTCACCCCTCCACTTT.

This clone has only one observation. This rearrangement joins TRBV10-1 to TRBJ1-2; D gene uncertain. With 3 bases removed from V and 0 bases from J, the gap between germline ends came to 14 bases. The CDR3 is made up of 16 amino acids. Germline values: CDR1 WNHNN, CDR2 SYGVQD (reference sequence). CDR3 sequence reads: CASSDGRGNPNYGYTF. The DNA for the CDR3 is TGCGCCAGCAGTGATGGAAGAGGGAACCCTAACTATGGCTACACCTTC.

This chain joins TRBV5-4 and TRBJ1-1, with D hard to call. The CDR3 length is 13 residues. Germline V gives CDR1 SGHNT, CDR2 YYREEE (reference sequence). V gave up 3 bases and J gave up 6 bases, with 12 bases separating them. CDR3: CASSSGPPAEAFF. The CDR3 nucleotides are TGTGCCAGCAGCTCCGGGCCCCCAGCTGAAGCTTTCTTT. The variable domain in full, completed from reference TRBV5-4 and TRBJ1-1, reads ETGVTQSPTHLIKTRGQQVTLRCSSQSGHNTVSWYQQALGQGPQFIFQYYREEENGRGNFPPRFSGLQFPNYSSELNVNALELDDSALYLCASSSGPPAEAFFGQGTRLTVV.

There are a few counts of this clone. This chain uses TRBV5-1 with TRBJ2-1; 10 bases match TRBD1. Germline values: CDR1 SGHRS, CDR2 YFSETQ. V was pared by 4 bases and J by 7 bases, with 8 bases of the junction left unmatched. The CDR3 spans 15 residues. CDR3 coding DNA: TGCGCCAGCAGCCCCGGGACAGGGGTTCTGAATGAGCAGTTCTTC. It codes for CASSPGTGVLNEQFF.

The CDR3: CSAGGLAKNIQYF. The CDR3 DNA is TGCAGCGCTGGGGGGTTAGCCAAAAACATTCAGTACTTC. This chain uses TRBV29-1 with TRBJ2-4; weak D call: TRBD2 (6 bases). The V end was cut by 7 bases, the J end by 0 bases, with 10 bases between. Germline CDR1 is SQVTM and CDR2 is ANQGSEA. The CDR3 covers 13 residues.

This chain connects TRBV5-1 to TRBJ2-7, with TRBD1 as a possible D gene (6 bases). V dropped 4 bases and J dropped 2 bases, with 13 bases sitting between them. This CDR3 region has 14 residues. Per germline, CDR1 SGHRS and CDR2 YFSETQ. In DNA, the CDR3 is TGCGCCAGCAGCATGATGACAGGCACCTACGAGCAGTACTTC. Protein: CASSMMTGTYEQYF.

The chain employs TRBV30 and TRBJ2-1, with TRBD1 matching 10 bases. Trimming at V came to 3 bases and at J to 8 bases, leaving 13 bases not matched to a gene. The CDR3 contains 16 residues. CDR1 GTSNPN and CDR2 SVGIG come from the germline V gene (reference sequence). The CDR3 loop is CAWRSLPGQGFHEQFF. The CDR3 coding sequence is TGTGCCTGGAGGTCTCTCCCGGGACAGGGGTTCCATGAGCAGTTCTTC. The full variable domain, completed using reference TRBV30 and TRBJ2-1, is SQTIHQWPATLVQPVGSPLSLECTVEGTSNPNLYWYRQAAGRGLQLLFYSVGIGQISSEVPQNLSASRPQDRQFILSSKKLLLSDSGFYLCAWRSLPGQGFHEQFFGPGTRLTVL.

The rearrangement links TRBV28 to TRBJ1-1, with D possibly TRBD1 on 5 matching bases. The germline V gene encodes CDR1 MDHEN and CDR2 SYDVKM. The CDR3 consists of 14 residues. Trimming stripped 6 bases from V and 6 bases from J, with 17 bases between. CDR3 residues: CASSIPWGMAEAFF. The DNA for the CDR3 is TGTGCCAGCAGCATCCCCTGGGGGATGGCTGAAGCTTTCTTT.

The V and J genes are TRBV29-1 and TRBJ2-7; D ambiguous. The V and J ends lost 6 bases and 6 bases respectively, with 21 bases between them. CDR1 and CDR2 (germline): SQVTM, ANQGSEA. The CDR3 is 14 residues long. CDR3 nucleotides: TGCAGCGTCGAACAACTACGGAAATTAGCCGAGCAGTACTTC. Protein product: CSVEQLRKLAEQYF.

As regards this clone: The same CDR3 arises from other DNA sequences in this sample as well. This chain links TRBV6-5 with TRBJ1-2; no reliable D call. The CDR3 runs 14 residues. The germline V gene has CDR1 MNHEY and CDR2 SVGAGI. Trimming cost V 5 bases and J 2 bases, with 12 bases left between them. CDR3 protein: CASSRVGTNYGYTF. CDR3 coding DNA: TGTGCCAGCAGTCGAGTGGGCACGAACTATGGCTACACCTTC.

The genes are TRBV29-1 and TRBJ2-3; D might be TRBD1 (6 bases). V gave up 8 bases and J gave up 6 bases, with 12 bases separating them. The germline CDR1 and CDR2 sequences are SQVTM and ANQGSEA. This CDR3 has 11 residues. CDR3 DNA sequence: TGCAGCATCAACAGGGCTGATACGCAGTATTTT. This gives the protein CSINRADTQYF.